The present T cell receptor beta chain was sequenced within a study of cytomegalovirus exposure and HLA in healthy donors. PCR was performed using 60 Vbeta and 13 Jbeta primers. Sequenced by immunoSEQ multiplex PCR; TCRdb stores in-frame clones only, minus some. Of more than 55,000 clones in the sample, about 83% were seen once. Losses at the gene ends were 4 bases for V and 5 bases for J; bases not matched to a gene: 3. The CDR3 covers 14 residues. Germline V CDR1 and CDR2: SGDLS, YYNGEE. The rearrangement links TRBV9 to TRBJ2-7; 13 bases map to TRBD2. Input material: PBMCs. This receptor was taken from a human donor in good health. The CDR3 loop is CASSLGLAGDEQYF. CDR3 DNA sequence: TGTGCCAGCAGCCTCGGACTAGCGGGAGACGAGCAGTACTTC.